The clone carrying this T cell receptor beta chain was picked up many times. Its antigen is undetermined. Preparing the TCRbeta library involved the use of unique molecular identifiers. Each CDR3 protein is one row after TCRdb ran MiXCR on the PCR reads. This sample has around 100,000 distinct CDR3 sequences, with roughly 6% found just once. The source of the sample is a study of T-cell reconstitution after alpha-beta-depleted transplantation in children. Study-wide results and limits: There were reportedly several hundred expanded graft clones from which alpha-beta T cells came about two months after transplant. High day-60 TCRbeta diversity in some patients came from surviving recipient T cells and thymic progenitors. Fresh T-cell production supplied most of the T-cell counts and diversity seen one year after transplant.

CDR1 and CDR2 from the germline V gene are SEHNR and FQNEAQ (reference sequence). The V gene lost 5 bases and the J gene lost 8 bases, with 3 bases spanning the gap. The CDR3 has 10 amino acids. The TCR sequence derives from a female patient aged 2 to 10 who had a stem cell transplant for Fanconi anemia, so the T cells may come from the graft donor. This sequence joins TRBV7-9 and TRBJ2-2, with unresolved D. The material sequenced was PBMCs, mostly from graft donor cells, taken 60 days after TCRalphabeta/CD19-depleted stem cell transplant. CDR3 sequence reads: CASSVGELFF. The CDR3, as DNA: TGTGCCAGCAGCGTAGGGGAGCTGTTTTTT.